The T cell receptor beta chain described here comes from a study of molecular identifiers for immune sequencing clone quantification. The trim removed 6 bases at V and 2 bases at J, leaving 6 bases unmatched. This CDR3 has 16 amino acids. This clonotype has ten or more counts. Its antigen is currently unknown. Overall study results and limits: For highly expanded clones, sizes could be underestimated when identical TCR molecules share a barcode.

Sorted inputs of about 20,000 to 1,000,000 cells, with 10%, 30% or 50% RNA, yielded naive CD8 libraries. CD8+CD4-CCR7+CD45RA+ sorting gave the naive CD8 T cells. In TCRdb, the PCR reads were re-called with MiXCR into one record per CDR3 protein. The table includes about 510,000 distinct CDR3 sequences, about a fifth detected once. Specimen: naive CD8+ T cells from blood, with Jurkat cell RNA spiked in. Noted subset: FACS-sorted CD8+CD4-CCR7+CD45RA+ naive T cells. This TCR was sampled from a human donor in good health. Some libraries in this study had Jurkat cell RNA spiked in. The V call is TRBV12-3 or TRBV12-4, the J call TRBJ2-2; TRBD2 aligns across 10 bases. The CDR3 nucleotides are TGTGCCAGCAGAGCGATAGCGGGGGGAAACACCGGGGAGCTGTTTTTT. It encodes CASRAIAGGNTGELFF.